A selection of T cell receptor beta chains follows, all from one sample in a study of cytomegalovirus exposure and HLA in healthy donors. Generated by immunoSEQ multiplex PCR, the TCRdb table keeps only in-frame clones and is missing some. The sample yields some 150,000 clones, 75% to 85% seen once. Sequenced material: PBMCs. All receptors derive from a man aged 50 to 60 in good health and CMV-seropositive. Each CDR3 is given with its conserved first and last residue. D genes are given only for firm matches. The size of a clone is reported for some rows only, either as once, few or many, or as a class for expanded clones.

>NA|TRBJ1-1|TRBV6-5|NA
CASSYSTTVNTEAFF
TGTGCCAGCAGTTACTCGACTACAGTGAACACTGAAGCTTTCTTT
>TRBD2|TRBJ2-1|TRBV28|NA
CASSLWNSGRLDEQFF
TGTGCCAGCAGTTTATGGAATAGCGGGAGGTTGGATGAGCAGTTCTTC
>TRBD2|TRBJ2-1|TRBV6-1|once
CASSPLAGNEQFF
TGTGCCAGCAGTCCTCTAGCGGGCAATGAGCAGTTCTTC
>NA|TRBJ1-2|TRBV20-1|NA
CSAYTNYGYTF
TGCAGTGCTTATACTAACTATGGCTACACCTTC
>TRBD1|TRBJ1-5|TRBV2|NA
CASSDRTGNQPQHF
TGTGCCAGCAGTGACCGGACAGGAAATCAGCCCCAGCATTTT
>NA|TRBJ1-5|TRBV5-1|NA
CASSFNSGSNQPQHF
TGCGCCAGCAGCTTCAATTCGGGTAGCAATCAGCCCCAGCATTTT
>TRBD1|TRBJ2-7|TRBV28|NA
CASSYPAGDRFSYEQYF
TGTGCCAGCAGTTATCCCGCCGGGGACAGGTTCTCCTACGAGCAGTACTTC
>NA|TRBJ2-7|TRBV15|NA
CATSRAGQGYEQYF
TGTGCCACCAGCAGAGCCGGGCAGGGCTACGAGCAGTACTTC
>NA|TRBJ1-5|TRBV28|NA
CASSLTRVTHNQPQHF
TGTGCCAGCAGTTTAACGCGGGTTACACACAATCAGCCCCAGCATTTT
>TRBD2|TRBJ2-2|TRBV5-1|NA
CASSGGGLAGAGELFF
TGCGCCAGCAGCGGGGGGGGACTAGCGGGCGCCGGGGAGCTGTTTTTT
>NA|TRBJ1-6|TRBV7-3|NA
CASSLGGGRYNSPLHF
TGTGCCAGCAGCTTGGGCGGGGGCCGCTATAATTCACCCCTCCACTTT
>NA|TRBJ1-2|TRBV30|NA
CAWNEVYYGYTF
TGTGCCTGGAACGAGGTTTACTATGGCTACACCTTC
>TRBD2|TRBJ2-3|TRBV10-1|NA
CASSVLAGAPDTQYF
TGCGCCAGCAGTGTACTAGCGGGAGCCCCAGATACGCAGTATTTT
>NA|TRBJ2-5|TRBV10-3|NA
CAISESTENQETQYF
TGTGCCATCAGTGAGTCGACGGAGAATCAAGAGACCCAGTACTTC
>NA|TRBJ2-7|TRBV7-9|NA
CASSFSQTSWEQYF
TGTGCCAGCAGCTTTAGCCAGACCTCCTGGGAGCAGTACTTC
>TRBD2|TRBJ2-5|TRBV7-8|NA
CASSLVAGDLGRTQYF
TGTGCCAGCAGCTTAGTAGCGGGAGACCTGGGGCGGACCCAGTACTTC
>NA|TRBJ2-5|TRBV11-1|NA
CASSLLSLKNRVIETQYF
TGTGCCAGCAGCTTATTATCTCTCAAGAACAGGGTAATAGAGACCCAGTACTTC
>NA|TRBJ1-5|TRBV10-3|NA
CAISEKQGNQPQHF
TGTGCCATCAGTGAGAAACAGGGTAATCAGCCCCAGCATTTT
>TRBD2|TRBJ2-1|TRBV7-2|NA
CASSFLAGKNEQFF
TGTGCCAGCAGCTTCCTAGCGGGAAAGAATGAGCAGTTCTTC
>NA|TRBJ1-4|TRBV6-4|once
CASSDRTGHTNEKLFF
TGTGCCAGCAGTGACAGAACAGGGCATACTAATGAAAAACTGTTTTTT
>TRBD2|TRBJ2-1|TRBV5-1|NA
CASSLSAGGPDEQFF
TGCGCCAGCAGCTTGTCAGCGGGAGGGCCGGATGAGCAGTTCTTC
>TRBD2|TRBJ2-7|TRBV28|NA
CASALAVSYEQYF
TGTGCCAGCGCACTAGCGGTATCCTACGAGCAGTACTTC
>TRBD1|TRBJ2-5|TRBV28|once
CASSPLGQGKETQYF
TGTGCCAGCAGTCCCTTGGGACAGGGCAAAGAGACCCAGTACTTC
>NA|TRBJ1-5|TRBV6-1|NA
CASSNMFSNQPQHF
TGTGCCAGCAGTAACATGTTTAGCAATCAGCCCCAGCATTTT
>TRBD1|TRBJ1-4|TRBV5-1|few
CASSLDRAYNEKLFF
TGTGCCAGCAGCTTGGACAGGGCGTATAATGAAAAACTGTTTTTT
>TRBD1|TRBJ1-5|TRBV7-9|few
CASSGGQDNQPQHF
TGTGCCAGCAGCGGAGGACAGGACAATCAGCCCCAGCATTTT
>NA|TRBJ1-2|TRBV10-3|NA
CAISDTEVGYTF
TGTGCCATCAGTGATACGGAGGTAGGCTACACCTTC
>NA|TRBJ1-5|TRBV30|NA
CAFRKNSNQPQHF
TGTGCCTTCAGGAAAAATAGCAATCAGCCCCAGCATTTT
>NA|TRBJ1-2|TRBV5-1|NA
CASSLIVRGDGYTF
TGCGCCAGCAGCTTAATTGTGCGGGGTGACGGCTACACCTTC
>NA|TRBJ2-3|TRBV5-6|once
CASSPGPLGGQYF
TGTGCCAGCAGCCCGGGACCCTTGGGAGGGCAGTATTTT
>NA|TRBJ2-4|TRBV6-6|NA
CASSETNIQYF
TGTGCCAGCAGCGAGACTAACATTCAGTACTTC
>NA|TRBJ2-3|TRBV19|once
CASSPRSRADTQYF
TGTGCCAGTAGCCCCCGGTCCCGCGCAGATACGCAGTATTTT
>NA|TRBJ2-1|TRBV9|NA
CASSVRGTEQFF
TGTGCCAGCAGCGTTAGAGGGACAGAGCAGTTCTTC
>TRBD1|TRBJ1-5|TRBV18|NA
CASSPSTGEVQPQHF
TGTGCCAGCTCACCATCGACAGGGGAGGTTCAGCCCCAGCATTTT
>TRBD2|TRBJ2-1|TRBV12-5|NA
CASGLAGVYNEQFF
TGTGCTAGTGGTTTAGCGGGAGTCTACAATGAGCAGTTCTTC
>NA|TRBJ1-2|TRBV28|NA
CASSSPGGVYGYTF
TGTGCCAGCAGTTCCCCCGGGGGAGTCTATGGCTACACCTTC
>TRBD1|TRBJ1-2|TRBV5-1|NA
CASSFGQGGVYGYTF
TGCGCCAGCAGCTTCGGACAGGGTGGGGTCTATGGCTACACCTTC